This T cell receptor (beta chain) was recovered during a study of blood T cell repertoires in COVID-19 (dated by TCRdb to 2020 to 2022). About the study as a whole: Collaborator samples came from the United States, Italy and Spain and covered acute and convalescent phases of COVID-19. The material from the prospective study consisted of cDNA or gDNA derived from T cells, B-cell-depleted T cells, or PBMCs. The dataset comprised deeply sampled blood TCRbeta repertoires from subjects exposed to, actively infected with, or recovered from COVID-19. The repertoires were made available in a free public database intended to serve as a resource for research on the immune response to SARS-CoV-2. The samples were drawn from two sources: the first 160 participants of the ongoing ImmuneRACE study, and 1,200 or so subjects contributed by 6 global collaborators. Nearly every sample came with metadata listing a de-identified subject ID, COVID-19 status, age in years and sex. Where available, HLA class I and class II types were obtained from metadata supplied by the sample provider rather than from assay-based typing. The paper as a whole reports these results and caveats: How much clinical and demographic metadata was included differed by source and by participant, and the metadata was provided uncurated.

CDR1 and CDR2 are drawn from the germline V gene: ENHRY, SYGVKD. Taken from cysteine to phenylalanine, the CDR3 has 16 residues. The sequence is cut down to CDR3 DNA, 48 bases in frame from base 1. V loses 6 bases of germline sequence and J loses 0 bases, and the interval between the two ends is 15 bases. Comments on this clone: The antigen this receptor binds is unknown. No much larger clonotype is one base removed from it; base qualities were not supplied.

Participants in the prospective study were aged about 18 to 95 years, lived in under 30 United States geographic areas, and enrolled through a virtual design. To assign participants to cohorts, the prospective study relied on clinical history that participants themselves reported in a screening survey and a study questionnaire. Exposed participants had been in contact, within 2 weeks of entering the study, with a person who had a PCR-confirmed or clinician-diagnosed case of COVID-19. Mobile phlebotomists in the prospective study collected whole blood, serum and a nasopharyngeal or oropharyngeal swab from every participant. Additional blood draws and questionnaires over a 2-month period could optionally be provided by prospective study participants. Before DNA extraction, prospective study blood samples were shipped either frozen or at room temperature. TCRbeta CDR3 regions were amplified from genomic DNA using the immunoSEQ Assay, a bias-controlled multiplex PCR. The authors' analysis ran thus. The number of nucleated cells in each sample was estimated from the amplification of reference gene primers within the assay. To quantify the absolute abundance of each unique TCRbeta CDR3 rearrangement, sequence reads were collapsed and filtered. For each sample, productive Simpson clonality was calculated as the square root of Simpson's diversity index across productive rearrangements. TCRdb took this table from immuneACCESS and kept in-frame rearrangements with V and J called. Such tables lack part of the clones; where checked against another copy, unresolved V genes explain under half of the gap, and the rest is unexplained. From that table come the V and J calls and clone size; the DNA was used to work out D and trimming. This sample comprises some 300,000 clones, 85% to 90% of them detected only once. Of the sample, less than 3.5% is held by the ten largest clones.

Material: PBMCs or T cells enriched from blood (not recorded which). This TCR derives from a woman in her 50s who had been exposed to COVID-19. The rearranged segments are TRBV10-3 and TRBJ2-1; matching of 6 bases hints at TRBD1 as the D gene. CDR3 protein: CAIRSGAGDSYNEQFF. The DNA sequence follows: TGTGCCATCAGATCAGGAGCAGGGGACTCCTACAATGAGCAGTTCTTC.